The clone carrying this T cell receptor beta chain is a singleton in its sample. Antigen: not known. A much larger clone lies a single base off, so this may be a read error. This sample was included in a study of blood T cells in healthy people across ages. The study, taken as a whole, reports: Because sorting was not performed, PBMCs prevented conclusive naive versus antigen-experienced comparison. The study found TCR beta diversity correlated strongly with naive T cell percentage.

Germline V gene sequence: CDR1 SGHTA, CDR2 FQGNSA. This CDR3 has 16 amino acids. Using a J-beta primer mix together with a sample-barcoded 5' primer, a second PCR was run for roughly 7 to 11 cycles. Each CDR3 protein gets one entry after TCRdb re-called the 5' RACE reads with MiXCR. This table holds 850,000 to 950,000 distinct CDR3 sequences, more than 25% found once. The clonotype comes from a woman older than 75 in good health. The sequenced sample consisted of blood. The genes are TRBV7-2 and TRBJ1-5; D is unresolved. The CDR3: CANSPKESGRNQPQHF. The DNA for the CDR3 is TGTGCCAACAGCCCCAAGGAGTCAGGAAGGAATCAGCCCCAGCATTTT.